One sample yielded the 27 T cell receptor beta chains listed below, sequenced in a study of T cells after yellow fever vaccination. One entry per CDR3 protein results from TCRdb running MiXCR on the 5' RACE reads. The table has 400,000 or so distinct CDR3 sequences, approximately 5.7% seen once. The specimen was PBMCs, collected 5 days after the yellow fever booster vaccination. Receptors were obtained from a young man who received the YFV17D yellow fever vaccine.

A word on this clonotype: One end of the junction varies from germline; a read error may be responsible. The J gene is TRBJ2-6, the V gene TRBV24-1; D is possibly TRBD1 or TRBD2 (6 bases each). The CDR3 runs to 21 residues. CDR1 is KGHDR and CDR2 is SFDVKD in the germline V gene. CDR3 nucleotide sequence: TGTGCCGCCAGTGATTTGAGGGGGGTCCAGATCTCTTTCTCTGGGGCCAACGTCCTGACTTTC. Encoded protein: CAASDLRGVQISFSGANVLTF.

The rearrangement uses TRBV5-4 and TRBJ2-2; 7 nucleotides line up with TRBD1. The germline V gene encodes CDR1 SGHNT and CDR2 YYREEE (reference sequence). The CDR3 totals 15 residues. J lost 4 bases, V lost 4 bases, and 7 bases had no gene match. CDR3: CASSRGDSGTGELFF. The CDR3 DNA follows: TGTGCCAGCAGCCGAGGGGACAGTGGCACCGGGGAGCTGTTTTTT. The variable domain in full, with the rest retrieved from reference TRBV5-4 and TRBJ2-2, is ETGVTQSPTHLIKTRGQQVTLRCSSQSGHNTVSWYQQALGQGPQFIFQYYREEENGRGNFPPRFSGLQFPNYSSELNVNALELDDSALYLCASSRGDSGTGELFFGEGSRLTVL.

This clonotype appeared many times. This chain joins TRBV12-3 or TRBV12-4 and TRBJ2-2; possible D gene TRBD2, 5 bases. Trimming shortened V by 8 bases and J by 2 bases, and 9 bases separated the two germline ends. The CDR3 totals 13 residues. The CDR3 nucleotides read TGTGCCAGCCGAGCGGCTAACACCGGGGAGCTGTTTTTT. Translating gives CASRAANTGELFF.

The chain recombines TRBV5-6 with TRBJ2-1; the D gene is possibly TRBD2 (6 bases). Trimming stripped 0 bases from V and 7 bases from J, with 14 bases between. CDR1 and CDR2 from the germline V gene are SGHDT and YYEEEE. This CDR3 contains 15 residues. CDR3 DNA: TGTGCCAGCAGCTTGGCCTTGGGACTGGTTAATGAGCAGTTCTTC. Its protein is CASSLALGLVNEQFF.

This clonotype was seen a few times. This rearrangement joins TRBV7-7 to TRBJ2-7, with TRBD1 as a possible D gene (5 bases). The V end was cut by 1 base, the J end by 6 bases, with 10 bases between. The CDR3 consists of 13 residues. Germline CDR1 is SSHAT and CDR2 is FNYEAQ (reference sequence). CDR3 DNA: TGTGCCAGCAGCTTAGACGCAGGGCGCGAGCAGTACTTC. Protein sequence: CASSLDAGREQYF.

Ten or more counts support this clonotype. The chain combines TRBV28 with TRBJ2-7; D is unclear. The CDR3 covers 13 residues. Germline values: CDR1 MDHEN, CDR2 SYDVKM. The germline V and J ends were trimmed by 3 bases and 2 bases, with 8 bases remaining between them. The CDR3 sequence is CASSFPGPYEQYF. DNA for the CDR3: TGTGCCAGCAGTTTCCCCGGACCCTACGAGCAGTACTTC.

The chain employs TRBV7-9 and TRBJ1-5, with D perhaps TRBD1 (6 bases). The CDR3 sequence is 13 residues long. The V end lost 3 bases, the J end lost 5 bases, and 8 bases lay between the germline ends. CDR1 and CDR2 (germline): SEHNR, FQNEAQ (reference sequence). CDR3: CASSFGGHQPQHF. For the CDR3, the DNA is TGTGCCAGCAGCTTTGGGGGCCATCAGCCCCAGCATTTT.

This sequence joins TRBV5-1 and TRBJ2-2; 10 bases map to TRBD2. Germline CDR1 is SGHRS and CDR2 is YFSETQ. The CDR3 sequence is 16 residues long. V dropped 4 bases and J dropped 7; count of bases not matched to a gene: 10. CDR3 sequence reads: CASSHASGRADGELFF. For the CDR3, the DNA is TGCGCCAGCAGCCACGCCAGCGGGAGGGCCGACGGGGAGCTGTTTTTT.

This clonotype occurred a few times. Here the CDR3 omits its conserved ending phenylalanine or tryptophan, so a read error is the likely source. The DNA is left out, because the CDR3 cannot be placed on it with certainty; the CDR3 is given as TCRdb lists it. The chain uses TRBV12-3 or TRBV12-4 and TRBJ1-1; TRBD1 is taken as the D call from the table, unchecked against the DNA. The CDR3 length is 12 residues, termini included. Here the CDR3 reads CASSSGQGDIRL.

This clonotype was counted only a few times. The chain is built from TRBV24-1 and TRBJ2-2, with TRBD2 identical over 9 bases. This CDR3 is 19 amino acids long. V shed 3 bases and J 0 bases; nucleotides not matched to a gene: 10. The germline V gene has CDR1 KGHDR and CDR2 SFDVKD. The CDR3 reads CATSDTRASGDANTGELFF. The CDR3, as DNA: TGTGCCACCAGTGATACCAGGGCTAGCGGGGACGCGAACACCGGGGAGCTGTTTTTT.

The sample holds many counts of this clonotype. The chain's CDR3 is CATKDTGYEQYF. CDR3 DNA: TGTGCCACAAAGGATACGGGCTACGAGCAGTACTTC. The chain has TRBV6-2 or TRBV6-3 and TRBJ2-7; D is undetermined. This CDR3 spans 12 amino acids. The germline V and J ends were trimmed by 10 bases and 3 bases, with 13 bases remaining between them. Germline values: CDR1 MNHEY, CDR2 SVGEGT.

This clonotype was counted between two and nine times. The gene calls are TRBV6-2 or TRBV6-3 and TRBJ2-7; D gene unclear. CDR3 length: 15 amino acids. Trimming shortened V by 7 bases and J by 1 base, and 17 bases separated the two germline ends. The germline gives CDR1 MNHEY, CDR2 SVGEGT. The CDR3: CASKDPQRASYEQYF. The CDR3 nucleotides are TGTGCCAGCAAAGACCCCCAGCGCGCGTCCTACGAGCAGTACTTC.

This clonotype was observed many times. The rearrangement uses TRBV24-1 and TRBJ2-5; tentatively, D is TRBD1 (6 bases). The CDR3 extends over 14 amino acids. From germline, CDR1 is KGHDR and CDR2 SFDVKD. Trimming left V 4 bases short and J 4 bases short, with 12 bases between. The CDR3 DNA is TGTGCCACCAGTGACCCACGAGGGGGAGAGACCCAGTACTTC. It yields the protein CATSDPRGGETQYF.

Worth noting for this clonotype: This may arise from a read error, as a much more abundant clone is one base away. The chain uses TRBV20-1 and TRBJ2-1; TRBD2 matches at 8 bases. The CDR3 loop spans 13 amino acids. The germline gives CDR1 DFQATT, CDR2 SNEGSKA (reference sequence). The CDR3 sequence is CSAKAGDFDEKFF. The CDR3, as DNA: TGCAGTGCTAAAGCGGGAGATTTCGATGAGAAGTTCTTC.

Ten or more counts support this clonotype. The rearrangement links TRBV7-6 to TRBJ2-7; TRBD1 matches at 11 bases. Trimming took 5 bases from V and 0 from J; bases not matched to a gene: 6. Germline values: CDR1 SGHVS, CDR2 FNYEAQ. CDR3 length equals 16 residues. In DNA form, the CDR3 reads TGTGCCAGCAGCCCGGGAGGGACAGGGGGCTCCTACGAGCAGTACTTC. Protein product: CASSPGGTGGSYEQYF.

The chain combines TRBV3-1 with TRBJ2-7; D not certain. The V gene's germline CDR1 is LGHDT and CDR2 YNNKEL (reference sequence). Trimming took off 0 bases at V and 0 bases at J, with 12 bases between the two ends. This CDR3 comprises 16 residues. The CDR3: CASSQDLVGNSYEQYF. The CDR3 DNA reads as TGTGCCAGCAGCCAAGATCTGGTGGGGAACTCCTACGAGCAGTACTTC.

V and J are TRBV18 and TRBJ2-1; D is ambiguous. CDR1 and CDR2 (germline): KGHSH, LQKENI. The V gene lost 0 bases and the J gene lost 8 bases, with 11 bases spanning the gap. The CDR3 totals 14 residues. The CDR3 DNA reads as TGTGCCAGCTCACCACCAGTAGTTTGGGATGAGCAGTTCTTC. This translates into CASSPPVVWDEQFF.

The chain has TRBV7-2 and TRBJ2-7; either TRBD1 or TRBD2 may supply D (5 bases each). The CDR3 is made up of 14 amino acids. Trimming cost V 5 bases and J 0 bases, with 11 bases left between them. Germline CDR1 and CDR2: SGHTA and FQGNSA. The CDR3 protein is CASSPGGASYEQYF. The CDR3 bases are TGTGCCAGCAGCCCTGGGGGAGCCTCCTACGAGCAGTACTTC.

This clonotype was detected only a few times. The V and J genes are TRBV7-2 and TRBJ2-2; D is unresolved. CDR1 and CDR2 (germline): SGHTA, FQGNSA. V lost 1 base and J lost 2, with 8 bases in between. This CDR3 has 15 residues. The CDR3 sequence: CASSLVASNTGELFF. CDR3 coding DNA: TGTGCCAGCAGCTTAGTGGCCAGTAACACCGGGGAGCTGTTTTTT.

This clonotype appeared many times. The chain combines TRBV4-3 with TRBJ2-3; a possible D gene is TRBD1 (5 bases). The CDR3 loop spans 17 amino acids. Trimming shortened V by 2 bases and J by 2 bases, and 17 bases separated the two germline ends. Germline lookup yields CDR1 LGHNA and CDR2 YSLEER. CDR3 sequence: CASSQMVTAGTTDTQYF. CDR3 bases: TGCGCCAGCAGCCAAATGGTGACAGCCGGAACCACAGATACGCAGTATTTT.

This clonotype was seen many times. The chain is built from TRBV6-5 and TRBJ2-7, with 11 nucleotides matching TRBD1. The V gene end was trimmed by 2 bases and the J gene end by 3 bases; junction bases not matched to a gene: 0. The CDR3 runs 14 residues. The germline V gene has CDR1 MNHEY and CDR2 SVGAGI. For the CDR3, the DNA is TGTGCCAGCAGTTACGGGACAGGGGGCTACGAGCAGTACTTC. This codes for CASSYGTGGYEQYF.

At least ten counts were recorded for this clonotype. The chain has TRBV6-2 or TRBV6-3 and TRBJ1-5, with 7 nucleotides matching TRBD1. Germline CDR1 reads MNHEY; CDR2 reads SVGEGT. After removal of 7 bases from V and 2 bases from J, the junction contained 2 bases not matched to a gene. The CDR3 consists of 13 residues. The CDR3 loop is CASTTGGNQPQHF. The CDR3, as DNA: TGTGCCAGCACTACAGGGGGCAATCAGCCCCAGCATTTT.

This chain uses TRBV7-9 with TRBJ2-7; D remains unclear. Germline lookup yields CDR1 SEHNR and CDR2 FQNEAQ (reference sequence). The CDR3 runs to 11 residues. The V and J ends lost 2 bases and 7 bases respectively, with 6 bases between them. The CDR3 sequence: CASSLYEEQYF. The CDR3 coding sequence is TGTGCCAGCAGCTTATACGAAGAGCAGTACTTC.

This clonotype was observed many times. The chain joins TRBV20-1 to TRBJ2-1, with 11 positions matching TRBD2. With 2 bases clipped from V and 8 bases from J, the junction kept 8 bases outside the gene matches. The CDR3 loop spans 15 amino acids. Germline V gene lookup returns CDR1 DFQATT and CDR2 SNEGSKA (reference sequence). The CDR3 is CSARWALAGGDEQFF. In DNA form, the CDR3 reads TGCAGTGCTAGATGGGCCTTAGCGGGAGGGGATGAGCAGTTCTTC.

This clonotype was recorded many times. The V call is TRBV5-1, the J call TRBJ2-4; 12 nucleotides align to TRBD2. The ends lost 2 bases at V and 9 bases at J; junction bases unmatched: 3. Germline V gene sequence: CDR1 SGHRS, CDR2 YFSETQ. This CDR3 contains 14 residues. The CDR3 coding sequence is TGCGCCAGCAGCTTCGCACTAGCGGGGGGCATTCAGTACTTC. Residues: CASSFALAGGIQYF.

This clonotype has only a few counts. This chain joins TRBV6-5 and TRBJ2-4; tentative D call: TRBD2 (6 bases). V dropped 0 bases and J dropped 7 bases, with 13 bases sitting between them. Germline V CDR1 and CDR2: MNHEY, SVGAGI. The CDR3 has 15 residues. The CDR3 DNA sequence: TGTGCCAGCAGTTACTCCGGGAGTCGAATGAACATTCAGTACTTC. It is translated as CASSYSGSRMNIQYF.

This clonotype was recorded many times. The V call is TRBV12-3 or TRBV12-4, the J call TRBJ2-7, with 8 bases lining up with TRBD1. The CDR3 totals 12 residues. The ends lost 4 bases at V and 11 bases at J; junction bases unmatched: 7. The DNA for the CDR3 is TGTGCCAGCAGTTCCTCGACAGGGGATGAGTACTTC. It encodes CASSSSTGDEYF.